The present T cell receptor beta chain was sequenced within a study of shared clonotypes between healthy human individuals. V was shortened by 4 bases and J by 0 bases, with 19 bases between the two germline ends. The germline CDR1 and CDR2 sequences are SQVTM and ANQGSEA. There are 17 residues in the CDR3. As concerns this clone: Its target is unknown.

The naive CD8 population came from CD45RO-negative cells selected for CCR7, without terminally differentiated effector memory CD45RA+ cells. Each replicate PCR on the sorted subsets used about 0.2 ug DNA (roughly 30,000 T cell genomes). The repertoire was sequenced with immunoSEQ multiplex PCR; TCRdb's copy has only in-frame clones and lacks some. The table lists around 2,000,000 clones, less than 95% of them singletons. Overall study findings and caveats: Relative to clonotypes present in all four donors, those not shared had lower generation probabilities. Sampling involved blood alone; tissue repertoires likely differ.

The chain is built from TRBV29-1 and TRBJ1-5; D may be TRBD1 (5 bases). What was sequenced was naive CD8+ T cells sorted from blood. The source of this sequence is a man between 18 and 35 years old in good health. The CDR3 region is CSVAGTPEGYSNQPQHF. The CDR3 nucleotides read TGCAGCGTTGCTGGGACTCCGGAAGGTTATAGCAATCAGCCCCAGCATTTT.